The clone carrying this TCR beta chain has a handful of counts. Its antigen is unknown. The source of the sample is a study of cytomegalovirus exposure and HLA in healthy donors. Study information: A prior study identified approximately 120 million unique TCR beta sequences from 180 million or so T cells.

Study-level findings and limits: While the bulk of TCR sequences proved rare, some public TCRs turned up in many donors.

Use of 60 Vbeta and 13 Jbeta primers characterized the PCR. The data were produced by immunoSEQ multiplex PCR, yet TCRdb's version contains in-frame clones alone and is incomplete. Counted here are roughly 180,000 clones, around four fifths occurring once; the ten biggest clones make up more than 1.4%. Trimming took off 5 bases at V and 0 bases at J, with 11 bases between the two ends. Germline CDR1 SNHLY, CDR2 FYNNEI. The CDR3 is made up of 15 amino acids. This receptor was obtained from a man younger than 35 in good health and CMV-seronegative. J is TRBJ2-1 and V is TRBV2; weak D call: TRBD2 (5 bases). The material sequenced was PBMCs. The CDR3 nucleotides read TGTGCCAGCAGTACGGAGCGGAGCTCCTACAATGAGCAGTTCTTC. The encoded protein is CASSTERSSYNEQFF.